This T cell receptor beta chain came from a study of cytomegalovirus exposure and HLA in healthy donors. Looking at the study overall: From donors who were HLA-typed, an early data release held around 80 million unique TCRs. Study-wide findings and caveats: The authors enumerated roughly 160 TCR beta chains as linked to cytomegalovirus. Across donors, sequencing depth was assumed by presence/absence analyses to be roughly uniform.

There were likely unrecorded immune exposures, though donors were nominally healthy when sampled. PCR primers comprised 60 Vbeta and 13 Jbeta primers. The repertoire was sequenced with immunoSEQ multiplex PCR; TCRdb's copy has only in-frame clones and lacks some. This sample has approximately 150,000 clones, with around four fifths found just once. Regarding this clone: Antigen: not known.

Germline CDR1 and CDR2: PRHDT and FYEKMQ (reference sequence). The CDR3 runs to 17 residues. J lost 4 bases, V lost 4 bases, and 11 bases had no gene match. The J gene is TRBJ2-5, the V gene TRBV13, with 11 bases aligning to TRBD2. Sequencing was performed on PBMCs. The source is a male donor in good health and CMV-seronegative. The CDR3 nucleotides are TGTGCCAGCAGCTCTAACTTAGCGGGGGGGCCTGGAGAGACCCAGTACTTC. The encoded protein is CASSSNLAGGPGETQYF. Full variable domain (missing parts from reference TRBV13 and TRBJ2-5): AAGVIQSPRHLIKEKRETATLKCYPIPRHDTVYWYQQGPGQDPQFLISFYEKMQSDKGSIPDRFSAQQFSDYHSELNMSSLELGDSALYFCASSSNLAGGPGETQYFGPGTRLLVL.